A single sample gave rise to the 5 T cell receptor beta chains below, sequenced in a study of T cells in Graves' hyperthyroidism and ophthalmopathy. From RNA transcripts, TCR beta CDR3 regions were amplified. The primer set for the first-round RT-PCR of the TCR CDR3 was HTBI. TCRdb passed the multiplex PCR reads through MiXCR, listing each CDR3 protein once. The sample includes about 510,000 distinct CDR3 sequences, around 43% seen only once; the top ten take approximately 44%. The sample comprised peripheral blood or thyroid tissue (not recorded which). These receptors were taken from an adult woman with Graves' disease, either hyperthyroidism or ophthalmopathy (not recorded which).

V and J are TRBV29-1 and TRBJ1-3; D not certain. The CDR3 sequence is 14 residues long. Per the germline V gene, CDR1 is SQVTM and CDR2 is ANQGSEA. Trimming removed 6 bases at V and 2 bases at J, with 14 bases between. This chain's CDR3 is CSVSWTAAGNTIYF. The DNA of the CDR3 is TGCAGCGTCTCATGGACGGCCGCTGGAAACACCATATATTTT.

This clonotype was recorded a few times. J is TRBJ1-1 and V is TRBV19; D might be TRBD1 (5 bases). The length of the CDR3 is 11 residues. Trimming took off 7 bases at V and 7 bases at J, with 10 bases between the two ends. Germline assignment: CDR1 LNHDA and CDR2 SQIVND (reference sequence). CDR3 region: CASTWRGEAFF. Here the CDR3 DNA reads TGTGCCAGTACCTGGAGGGGTGAAGCTTTCTTT.

The rearrangement links TRBV2 to TRBJ2-5, with TRBD2 identical over 7 bases. Trimming at V came to 4 bases and at J to 5 bases, leaving 4 bases not matched to a gene. This CDR3 has 13 amino acids. Per the germline V gene, CDR1 is SNHLY and CDR2 is FYNNEI. The CDR3: CASSVYGRETQYF. In DNA, the CDR3 is TGTGCCAGCAGTGTTTACGGGAGGGAGACCCAGTACTTC.

CDR3: CASGGATEAFF. The CDR3 nucleotides read TGTGCCAGCGGGGGCGCTACTGAAGCTTTCTTT. The chain is built from TRBV25-1 and TRBJ1-1; D possibly corresponds to TRBD1 (6 bases). The CDR3 is 11 amino acids. The ends were cut back, 8 bases at V and 5 bases at J, with 9 bases in the middle. The germline V gene encodes CDR1 MGHDK and CDR2 SYGVNS.

The chain is built from TRBV20-1 and TRBJ2-7, with no clear D. The CDR3 contains 12 residues. With 0 bases removed from V and 4 bases from J, the gap between germline ends came to 7 bases. Germline V gene lookup returns CDR1 DFQATT and CDR2 SNEGSKA (reference sequence). The CDR3 nucleotides read TGCAGTGCTAGAGAGGGCAATTACGAGCAGTACTTC. Translation: CSAREGNYEQYF.